The clone carrying this T cell receptor beta chain has ten or more counts. Its specificity is unknown. Amplified regions were TCR beta CDR3 sequences from RNA transcripts. HTBI primers drove first-round RT-PCR of the TCR CDR3. TCRdb re-derived calls from the multiplex PCR reads in MiXCR, one entry per CDR3 protein. The sample contains around 620,000 distinct CDR3 sequences, 14% of which appear only once. The entry originates in a study of T cells in Graves' hyperthyroidism and ophthalmopathy. The CDR3 totals 14 residues. Germline V CDR1 and CDR2: LGHDT, YNNKEL (reference sequence). V was cut by 4 bases and J by 2 bases, with 11 bases left in between. Ophthalmopathy patients all had a Clinical Activity Score of at least 3, a NOSPECS grade of at least 4 and disease under 3 months old. Together with thyroid ultrasound, orbital computed tomography, serum thyroxine and TRAb, clinical symptoms were used for diagnoses.

Overall study results and limits: Ophthalmopathy got predicted by the model a median about six months before its onset.

This chain connects TRBV3-1 to TRBJ1-2; the D is unclear. The sequence was collected from a woman under 30 with Graves' ophthalmopathy. The sample was blood. CDR3 amino acids: CASSLQQQNYGYTF. The CDR3 region has the DNA TGTGCCAGCAGCCTACAACAGCAGAACTATGGCTACACCTTC.